The 20 T cell receptor beta chains reported below all come from one sample, sequenced in a study of blood T cell repertoires in COVID-19. TCRdb's copy holds only in-frame clones and misses some; the assay was immunoSEQ multiplex PCR. The repertoire includes about 14,000 clones, roughly 73% of them detected once, and approximately 22% sits in the top ten. The sequencing input was peripheral blood. These receptors were obtained from a boy aged 2 to 10 with active or convalescent COVID-19.

This chain links TRBV7-2 with TRBJ2-7; D might be TRBD2 (6 bases). This CDR3 region has 13 residues. Germline V CDR1 and CDR2: SGHTA, FQGNSA. With 6 bases removed from V and 4 bases from J, the gap between germline ends came to 13 bases. The CDR3 DNA follows: TGTGCCAGCAGTAGCGGTCCGGATTACGAGCAGTACTTC. Translation gives CASSSGPDYEQYF.

This chain uses TRBV24-1 with TRBJ2-1; TRBD2 matches at 9 bases. The germline V gene encodes CDR1 KGHDR and CDR2 SFDVKD. Trimming cost V 1 base and J 8 bases; bases outside gene matches: 8. The CDR3 runs 16 residues. DNA for the CDR3: TGTGCCACCAGTGATTTTGCGGGGGGGCTCGGGGATGAGCAGTTCTTC. Translating it yields CATSDFAGGLGDEQFF.

The chain links TRBV28 to TRBJ1-6, with D possibly matching TRBD1 (6 bases). This CDR3 contains 16 residues. Between the trimmed V and J ends, which lost 4 bases and 7 bases, there was a span of 17 bases. In germline, CDR1 is MDHEN, CDR2 SYDVKM. CDR3 region: CASSSGQSGANSPLHF. The DNA of the CDR3 is TGTGCCAGCAGTTCCGGACAGTCCGGGGCAAATTCACCCCTCCACTTT.

The V gene is TRBV29-1, the J gene TRBJ2-3; D unresolved. The CDR3 totals 13 residues. Between the trimmed V and J ends, which lost 8 bases and 4 bases, there was a span of 16 bases. CDR1 is SQVTM and CDR2 is ANQGSEA in the germline V gene. The CDR3 sequence: CSTLGDGSDTQYF. The CDR3 coding sequence is TGCAGCACCCTCGGAGATGGCTCAGATACGCAGTATTTT.

The V gene is TRBV6-5, the J gene TRBJ2-1, with a weak D call TRBD1 (6 bases). The V end lost 2 bases, the J end lost 10 bases, and 15 bases lay between the germline ends. Germline V gives CDR1 MNHEY, CDR2 SVGAGI. The CDR3 totals 14 residues. The CDR3 coding sequence is TGTGCCAGCAGTTACCGCAGGGGTCAGAGGGAGCAGTTCTTC. It encodes CASSYRRGQREQFF.

This chain uses TRBV6-5 with TRBJ2-1; 9 bases are shared with TRBD2. The V segment lost 4 bases and the J segment 4 bases; nucleotides outside the gene matches: 8. Germline assignment: CDR1 MNHEY and CDR2 SVGAGI. CDR3 length equals 16 residues. The CDR3 bases are TGTGCCAGCAGTTCCCTTAGCGGGAGAGGTTACAATGAGCAGTTCTTC. Its protein product is CASSSLSGRGYNEQFF.

The chain combines TRBV28 with TRBJ2-7, with TRBD1 as a possible D gene (5 bases). Germline CDR1 and CDR2: MDHEN and SYDVKM. The ends were cut back, 0 bases at V and 2 bases at J, with 8 bases in the middle. CDR3 size: 14 residues. The CDR3 here is CASSLWGLAYEQYF. Here the CDR3 DNA reads TGTGCCAGCAGTTTATGGGGGCTAGCCTACGAGCAGTACTTC.

The CDR3, as DNA: TGCGCCACCTGGGCGGGACGCATCAATCAGCCCCAGCATTTT. Its protein product is CATWAGRINQPQHF. This chain joins TRBV10-1 and TRBJ1-5; perhaps TRBD1 as D (5 bases). Trimming shortened V by 10 bases and J by 3 bases, and 16 bases separated the two germline ends. Germline loops: CDR1 WNHNN, CDR2 SYGVQD (reference sequence). This CDR3 comprises 14 residues.

The chain is built from TRBV5-1 and TRBJ2-1; 11 bases agree with TRBD2. The germline CDR1 and CDR2 sequences are SGHRS and YFSETQ. CDR3 length equals 15 residues. J gave up 10 bases and V 4 bases, and 10 bases lay outside the gene matches. This chain's CDR3 is CASSPSSGGPGEQFF. DNA for the CDR3: TGCGCCAGCAGCCCCTCTAGCGGGGGGCCGGGGGAGCAGTTCTTC.

The V call is TRBV6-5, the J call TRBJ2-3; TRBD2 agrees at 7 bases. The V and J ends lost 7 bases and 2 bases, in that order; junction bases with no gene match: 9. The CDR3 contains 15 residues. Germline V gene lookup returns CDR1 MNHEY and CDR2 SVGAGI. The DNA for the CDR3 is TGTGCCAGCATCCGGGACTACTCCTCCACAGATACGCAGTATTTT. Protein product: CASIRDYSSTDTQYF.

The rearrangement links TRBV6-6 to TRBJ1-5; TRBD1 matches at 8 bases. Germline V CDR1 and CDR2: MNHNY, SVGAGI (reference sequence). Losses at the gene ends were 5 bases for V and 2 bases for J; bases not matched to a gene: 11. CDR3 length: 17 residues. As DNA, the CDR3 is TGTGCCAGCAGTCCGACCGACAGGGGTGGGGGCAATCAGCCCCAGCATTTT. Protein product: CASSPTDRGGGNQPQHF.

V and J are TRBV7-3 and TRBJ2-1; TRBD2 agrees at 8 bases. The V gene's germline CDR1 is SGHTA and CDR2 FQGTGA. The junction had 7 bases not matched to a gene; V was cut back by 0 bases and J by 6 bases. The CDR3 is 16 residues long. CDR3 DNA sequence: TGTGCCAGCAGCTTAACTAGCGGGGCCCCACTCAATGAGCAGTTCTTC. It codes for CASSLTSGAPLNEQFF.

The chain carries TRBV29-1 and TRBJ2-7; D is perhaps TRBD2 (6 bases). With 1 base removed from V and 0 bases from J, the gap between germline ends came to 10 bases. Germline assignment: CDR1 SQVTM and CDR2 ANQGSEA. The CDR3 totals 14 residues. The DNA for the CDR3 is TGCAGCGTTGAAGGGGGAGCGGGCTCCTACGAGCAGTACTTC. Translation gives CSVEGGAGSYEQYF.

In this sample, this clone turned up a few times. The chain couples TRBV28 to TRBJ1-4, with TRBD1 matching over 9 bases. The CDR3 covers 15 residues. Germline loops: CDR1 MDHEN, CDR2 SYDVKM. Unmatched junction bases numbered 5, after V lost 3 bases and J lost 6 bases. The CDR3 region has the DNA TGTGCCAGCAGTTTGGCGGACAGGGGTTATGAAAAACTGTTTTTT. The encoded protein is CASSLADRGYEKLFF.

This clone turned up a few times. The chain couples TRBV6-5 to TRBJ2-7; 12 nucleotides line up with TRBD1. The trim removed 8 bases at V and 7 bases at J, leaving 9 bases unmatched. The CDR3 runs to 14 residues. Germline CDR1 MNHEY, CDR2 SVGAGI. CDR3 residues: CASGRDRGLGEQYF. The CDR3 nucleotides are TGTGCCAGCGGCAGGGACAGGGGGCTGGGGGAGCAGTACTTC.

The chain couples TRBV6-5 to TRBJ2-1; TRBD2 matches 8 bases. The CDR3 is 14 amino acids. The V and J ends lost 5 bases and 5 bases, in that order; junction bases with no gene match: 5. Germline lookup yields CDR1 MNHEY and CDR2 SVGAGI. CDR3: CASSTTSGNNEQFF. CDR3 DNA: TGTGCCAGCAGTACTACTAGCGGCAACAATGAGCAGTTCTTC.

V and J are TRBV27 and TRBJ1-5, with TRBD1 matching 11 bases. V was clipped by 4 bases and J by 7 bases; unmatched bases: 9. The CDR3 consists of 16 residues. Germline lookup yields CDR1 MNHEY and CDR2 SMNVEV (reference sequence). Here the CDR3 DNA reads TGTGCCAGCAGTTCCCCTAAGGACAGGGGGCTACAGCCCCAGCATTTT. Its translation is CASSSPKDRGLQPQHF.

The table lists this clone with a few counts. The chain recombines TRBV11-3 with TRBJ1-3; D possibly corresponds to TRBD1 (5 bases). The germline V and J ends were trimmed by 5 bases and 4 bases, with 9 bases remaining between them. The CDR3 consists of 13 residues. CDR1 is SGHNT and CDR2 is YENEEA in the germline V gene. The CDR3: CASSTGVGNTIYF. In nucleotides, the CDR3 is TGTGCCAGCAGCACGGGGGTCGGAAACACCATATATTTT.

This clone was picked up a small number of times. The V and J genes are TRBV2 and TRBJ1-4; unclear D gene. The V gene lost 6 bases and the J gene lost 1 base, with 12 bases spanning the gap. The CDR3 covers 15 residues. The germline CDR1 and CDR2 sequences are SNHLY and FYNNEI. The CDR3 loop reads CASSRRSGTNEKLFF. CDR3 bases: TGTGCCAGCAGCAGACGGAGTGGAACTAATGAAAAACTGTTTTTT. The entire variable domain, with the rest obtained from reference TRBV2 and TRBJ1-4, is as follows: EPEVTQTPSHQVTQMGQEVILRCVPISNHLYFYWYRQILGQKVEFLVSFYNNEISEKSEIFDDQFSVERPDGSNFTLKIRSTKLEDSAMYFCASSRRSGTNEKLFFGSGTQLSVL.

This clone came up a few times. The genes are TRBV6-1 and TRBJ2-7, with 9 bases that match TRBD1. Germline V lookup: CDR1 MNHNS, CDR2 SASEGT. Trimming took 1 base from V and 3 from J; bases not matched to a gene: 7. This CDR3 comprises 16 residues. CDR3 protein: CASSEVGQGKVYEQYF. CDR3 nucleotide sequence: TGTGCCAGCAGTGAAGTGGGACAGGGAAAGGTCTACGAGCAGTACTTC.